The clone carrying this TCR beta chain turned up a few times. This entry comes from a study of blood T cell repertoires in COVID-19. About the research overall: PBMCs, B-cell-depleted T cells, or T cells were the source of the cDNA or gDNA that made up the material.

The authors' processing: Quantification of nucleated cells was approximated via reference gene primer amplification. Profiled with immunoSEQ multiplex PCR; TCRdb holds only in-frame clones, not every one. From that table come the V and J calls and clone size; the DNA was used to work out D and trimming. Found here are approximately 150,000 clones, 70% to 80% of them singletons; the top ten hold around 8.1%. The J segment lost 0 bases and the V segment lost 0 bases, leaving 9 bases of the junction unmatched. Looked up from germline, CDR1 is LGHNA and CDR2 is YNFKEQ. The CDR3 is made up of 21 amino acids.

The chain links TRBV4-2 to TRBJ2-3; 16 bases map to TRBD2. This TCR came from a woman aged 55-69 years with COVID-19, enrolled during active disease. Material: peripheral blood. The CDR3 DNA follows: TGTGCCAGCAGCCAAGAAAGTGCGGGACTAGCGGGGGGGCCTAGCACAGATACGCAGTATTTT. Protein: CASSQESAGLAGGPSTDTQYF.